This T cell receptor (beta chain) was sequenced for a study of T cells in Graves' hyperthyroidism and ophthalmopathy. Using RNA transcripts as the source, TCR beta CDR3 regions were amplified. A set of HTBI primers served as the primers for a first-round RT-PCR of the TCR CDR3. TCRdb re-analysed the multiplex PCR reads in MiXCR, keeping a single row per CDR3 protein. The sample shows fewer than 750,000 distinct CDR3 sequences, about 14% of them seen only once. Germline CDR1 MDHEN, CDR2 SYDVKM. The CDR3 is made up of 11 amino acids. Trimming took off 8 bases at V and 1 base at J, with 6 bases between the two ends. Many counts were recorded for this clonotype. The antigen is undetermined. Study-level points and caveats: Ophthalmopathy could be told apart from stable hyperthyroidism with a 13 V-J model. Blood held most thyroid clonotypes expanded above 0.001 frequency.

Each ophthalmopathy patient scored at least 3 on the Clinical Activity Score and at least 4 on NOSPECS grade, with duration under 3 months. Patients were excluded for uncontrolled infection, other autoimmune disease, pregnancy or lactation. This TCR came from a woman between 45 and 65 years old with Graves' ophthalmopathy. The sample consisted of blood. The chain carries TRBV28 and TRBJ2-7; D is perhaps TRBD1 (5 bases). In nucleotides, the CDR3 is TGTGCCAGCCAGGGATCCTACGAGCAGTACTTC. This encodes CASQGSYEQYF.